The source of this T cell receptor (beta chain) is a study of control samples from healthy donors and cancer patients (TCRdb year 2020). V lost 5 bases and J lost 2 bases, and the count of bases not matched to a germline gene is 4. CDR1 and CDR2 (LNHDA, SQIVND) derive from the germline V gene (reference sequence). Including cysteine and phenylalanine, the CDR3 has 15 amino acids. Of the read, only the CDR3 DNA is kept; its 45 bases are in frame from base 1. The protocol used for the library was the immunoSEQ multiplex PCR assay. Imported from immuneACCESS, the table was reduced by TCRdb to in-frame sequences with V and J called. These copies leave out some clones; in studies compared against another copy, an unresolved V gene accounts for under half, and the cause of the remainder is not known. In this sample the table shows roughly 120,000 clones, around 89% of which occur a single time. Roughly 18% of the sample is taken by the ten largest.

For this clone: Its antigen is currently not known. There are no base qualities to consult, and no much larger clone falls within one base.

The chain is made from TRBV19 and TRBJ2-3, with TRBD1 identical over 10 junction bases. This TCR came from a woman in her forties or fifties in good health. The specimen was blood. The CDR3 loop reads CASSFGTGDTDTQYF. The DNA sequence is as follows: TGTGCCAGTAGTTTCGGGACAGGGGACACAGATACGCAGTATTTT.